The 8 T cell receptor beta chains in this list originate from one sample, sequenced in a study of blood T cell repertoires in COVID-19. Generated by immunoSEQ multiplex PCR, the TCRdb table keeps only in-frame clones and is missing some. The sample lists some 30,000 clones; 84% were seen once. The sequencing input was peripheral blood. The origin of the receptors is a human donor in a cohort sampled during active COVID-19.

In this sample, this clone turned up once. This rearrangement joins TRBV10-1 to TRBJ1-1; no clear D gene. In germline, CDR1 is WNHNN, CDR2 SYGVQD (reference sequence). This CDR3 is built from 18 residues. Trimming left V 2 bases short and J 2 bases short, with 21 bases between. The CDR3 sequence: CASSEHCEVRFINTEAFF. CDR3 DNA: TGCGCCAGCAGTGAGCATTGTGAGGTTAGATTTATCAACACTGAAGCTTTCTTT.

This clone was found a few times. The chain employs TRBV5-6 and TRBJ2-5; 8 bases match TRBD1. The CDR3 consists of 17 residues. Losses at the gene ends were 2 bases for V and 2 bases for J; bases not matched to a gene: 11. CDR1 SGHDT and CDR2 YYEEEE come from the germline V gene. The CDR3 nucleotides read TGTGCCAGCAGCTTTGTGCAGGGGGCGACCTTACAAGAGACCCAGTACTTC. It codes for CASSFVQGATLQETQYF.

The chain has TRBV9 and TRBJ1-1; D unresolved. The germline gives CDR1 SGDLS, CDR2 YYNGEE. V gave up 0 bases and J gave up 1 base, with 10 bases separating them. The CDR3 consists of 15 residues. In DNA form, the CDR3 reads TGTGCCAGCAGCGTAGCCGGGGATCCGAACACTGAAGCTTTCTTT. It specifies CASSVAGDPNTEAFF.

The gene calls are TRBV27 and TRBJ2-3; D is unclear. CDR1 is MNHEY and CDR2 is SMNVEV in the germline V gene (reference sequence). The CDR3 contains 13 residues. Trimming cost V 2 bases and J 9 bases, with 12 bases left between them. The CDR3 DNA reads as TGTGCCAGCAGTTTAGGGTCGGAGAGAACGCAGTATTTT. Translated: CASSLGSERTQYF.

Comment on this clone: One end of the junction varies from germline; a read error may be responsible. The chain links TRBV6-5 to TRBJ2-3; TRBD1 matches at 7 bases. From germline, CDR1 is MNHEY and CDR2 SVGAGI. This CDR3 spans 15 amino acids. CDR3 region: CASRLARDSKDTQYF. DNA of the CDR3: TGTGCCAGCAGACTCGCCCGGGACAGCAAAGATACGCAGTATTTT.

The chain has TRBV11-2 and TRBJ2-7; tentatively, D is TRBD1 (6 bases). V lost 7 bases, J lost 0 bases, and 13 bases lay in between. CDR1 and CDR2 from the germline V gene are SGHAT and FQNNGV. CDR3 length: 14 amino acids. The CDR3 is CASTGQRISYEQYF. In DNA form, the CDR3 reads TGTGCCAGCACCGGACAGCGGATCTCCTACGAGCAGTACTTC.

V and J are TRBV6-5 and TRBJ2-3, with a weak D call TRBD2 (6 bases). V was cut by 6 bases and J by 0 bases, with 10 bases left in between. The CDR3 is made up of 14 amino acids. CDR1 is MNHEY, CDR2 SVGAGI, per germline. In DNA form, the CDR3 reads TGTGCCAGCAGCCCGACTAGGAGCACAGATACGCAGTATTTT. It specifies CASSPTRSTDTQYF.

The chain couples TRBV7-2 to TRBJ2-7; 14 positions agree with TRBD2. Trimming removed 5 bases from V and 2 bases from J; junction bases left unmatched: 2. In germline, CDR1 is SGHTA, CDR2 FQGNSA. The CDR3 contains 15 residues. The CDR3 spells CASSVGLAGAYEQYF. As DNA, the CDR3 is TGTGCCAGCAGCGTGGGACTAGCGGGGGCCTACGAGCAGTACTTC.